This TCR beta chain originates from a study of neoadjuvant anti-PD-1 for oral cavity cancer. Assay used: immunoSEQ multiplex PCR; TCRdb lists only in-frame clones, some missing. Among around 60,000 clones listed, approximately 79% were seen once. The CDR3 spans 14 residues. Germline V gives CDR1 SQVTM, CDR2 ANQGSEA. J was trimmed by 8 bases and V by 2 bases; bases with no gene match: 5. This clonotype was sampled from a person between 40 and 85 years old with oral cavity squamous cell carcinoma. The sequences come from PBMCs, collected before nivolumab (anti-PD-1) treatment. This chain connects TRBV29-1 to TRBJ2-1; TRBD2 agrees at 11 bases. CDR3 sequence reads: CSVERLAGGDEQFF. The DNA of the CDR3 is TGCAGCGTTGAACGGCTAGCGGGAGGCGATGAGCAGTTCTTC.